This T cell receptor beta chain was found in a study of memory CD4+ T cells and cytomegalovirus serostatus. The study's findings and limits: CD4+ memory repertoires contained about two fifths of the 164 reported CMV TCRbeta sequences.

The sort gate was single viable CD3+CD4+CD8-CD45RO+ cells for memory CD4+ T cells. Libraries were prepared by immunoSEQ multiplex PCR; TCRdb keeps only in-frame clonotypes and omits some of them. Seen here are approximately 46,000 clones, about 80% observed once, and the top ten hold 0.9% to 1.2%. Of note for this clone: The antigen is unknown.

The sample consisted of memory CD4+ T cells from blood. The clonotype comes from an adult in good health and CMV-seronegative.

The CDR3 region is CASSQREYGYTF. In nucleotides, the CDR3 is TGTGCCAGCAGTCAACGGGAATATGGCTACACCTTC. The V call is TRBV2, the J call TRBJ1-2; D is undetermined. V lost 5 bases, J lost 5 bases, and 9 bases lay in between. This CDR3 is 12 amino acids long. CDR1 is SNHLY, CDR2 FYNNEI, per germline.